This passage covers 31 T cell receptor beta chains from one sample sequenced in a study of T cell responses to AZD1222 COVID-19 vaccine. Libraries were prepared by immunoSEQ multiplex PCR; TCRdb keeps only in-frame clonotypes and omits some of them. This table holds approximately 150,000 clones, about 91% found once. The specimen was peripheral blood, collected on day 0 of AZD1222 vaccination. The receptors derive from an adult in good health.

The J gene is TRBJ2-7, the V gene TRBV7-2; TRBD1 matches 9 bases. CDR3 length equals 15 residues. Losses at the gene ends were 2 bases for V and 1 base for J; bases not matched to a gene: 3. From germline, CDR1 is SGHTA and CDR2 FQGNSA. In DNA form, the CDR3 reads TGTGCCAGCAGCTTAAGGACAGGGGCATCCTACGAGCAGTACTTC. This encodes CASSLRTGASYEQYF.

The V gene is TRBV7-9, the J gene TRBJ2-7, with 9 bases identical to TRBD2. The CDR3 consists of 19 residues. Germline trimming cut 4 bases from V and 0 bases from J; bases unmatched to any gene: 16. Looked up from germline, CDR1 is SEHNR and CDR2 is FQNEAQ (reference sequence). Here the CDR3 DNA reads TGTGCCAGCAGCTCCGACCAGGGCTCGGCGGGGGGGAGCTCCTACGAGCAGTACTTC. Amino acid sequence: CASSSDQGSAGGSSYEQYF.

V gene TRBV5-1 combines with J gene TRBJ2-3, with D uncertain. This CDR3 region has 16 residues. Trimming took off 4 bases at V and 1 base at J, with 16 bases between the two ends. The germline V gene has CDR1 SGHRS and CDR2 YFSETQ. The CDR3 protein is CASSPSLPGGTDTQYF. CDR3 DNA sequence: TGCGCCAGCAGCCCCTCGCTCCCCGGTGGCACAGATACGCAGTATTTT.

The chain carries TRBV7-2 and TRBJ2-5; 10 bases align to TRBD2. This CDR3 contains 15 residues. Germline CDR1 is SGHTA and CDR2 is FQGNSA. V shed 3 bases and J 0 bases; nucleotides not matched to a gene: 1. The CDR3 DNA is TGTGCCAGCAGCTTGACTAGCGGGTACCAAGAGACCCAGTACTTC. Its translation is CASSLTSGYQETQYF.

The chain combines TRBV4-3 with TRBJ2-7; 7 nucleotides line up with TRBD1. The CDR3 is made up of 14 amino acids. J was trimmed by 5 bases and V by 4 bases; bases with no gene match: 8. Germline CDR1 is LGHNA and CDR2 is YSLEER. The CDR3 sequence: CASSPRQGIHEQYF. The CDR3 DNA sequence: TGCGCCAGCAGCCCTCGACAGGGAATCCACGAGCAGTACTTC.

For the CDR3, the DNA is TGCGCCAGCAGCCAAGGCGTAGGGGGCCGGGGGAATGAGCAGTTCTTC. Amino acids: CASSQGVGGRGNEQFF. The chain has TRBV4-3 and TRBJ2-1, with D perhaps matching TRBD1 (7 bases). Per the germline V gene, CDR1 is LGHNA and CDR2 is YSLEER. Between the trimmed V and J ends, which lost 1 base and 7 bases, there was a span of 17 bases. This CDR3 has 16 residues.

The chain joins TRBV5-1 to TRBJ2-7, with D possibly called TRBD1 or TRBD2 (6 bases each). V was cut by 4 bases and J by 2 bases, with 25 bases left in between. There are 18 residues in the CDR3. Germline V CDR1 and CDR2: SGHRS, YFSETQ. CDR3 coding DNA: TGCGCCAGCAGCACAAGGGTCGGGGGCGAGAGATCACCCTACGAGCAGTACTTC. It specifies CASSTRVGGERSPYEQYF.

This chain connects TRBV27 to TRBJ2-2; either TRBD1 or TRBD2 may fit D (5 bases each). Germline assignment: CDR1 MNHEY and CDR2 SMNVEV (reference sequence). The CDR3 is 15 residues long. The V end was cut by 5 bases, the J end by 0 bases, with 10 bases between. Here the CDR3 DNA reads TGTGCCAGCAGTCCCGGGACCCCGAACACCGGGGAGCTGTTTTTT. Its translation is CASSPGTPNTGELFF.

This clone was recorded once. The chain couples TRBV12-3 or TRBV12-4 to TRBJ2-7, with D possibly matching TRBD1 (5 bases). The germline V and J ends were trimmed by 5 bases and 3 bases, with 11 bases remaining between them. This CDR3 comprises 13 residues. CDR3 bases: TGTGCCAGCAGTCGACTTCAGGGCTACGAGCAGTACTTC. This translates into CASSRLQGYEQYF.

The rearrangement uses TRBV6-2 or TRBV6-3 and TRBJ2-2, with D perhaps matching TRBD1 or TRBD2 (6 bases each). This CDR3 contains 16 residues. Per germline, CDR1 MNHEY and CDR2 SVGEGT. Trimming pared 4 bases from V and 5 bases from J, leaving 17 bases between. The CDR3 DNA reads TGTGCCAGCAGTTCGCCTGGGGGGCGCAGGACCGGGGAGCTGTTTTTT. It yields the protein CASSSPGGRRTGELFF.

The V and J genes are TRBV27 and TRBJ1-5, with D hard to call. Deletions cut 2 bases from V and 7 bases from J, with 3 bases between. Per the germline V gene, CDR1 is MNHEY and CDR2 is SMNVEV (reference sequence). CDR3 length equals 11 residues. The CDR3 sequence: CASSLEQPQHF. The CDR3 DNA is TGTGCCAGCAGTTTAGAACAGCCCCAGCATTTT.

J is TRBJ1-6 and V is TRBV19, with D unresolved. This CDR3 has 16 residues. V lost 5 bases to trimming and J lost 1 base, with 12 bases between them. Germline V lookup: CDR1 LNHDA, CDR2 SQIVND (reference sequence). The CDR3 bases are TGTGCCAGTAGTCTACGGTTGGCATCCTATAATTCACCCCTCCACTTT. Protein sequence: CASSLRLASYNSPLHF.

This sequence joins TRBV12-3 or TRBV12-4 and TRBJ1-2, with unresolved D. Trimming removed 6 bases from V and 2 bases from J, with 10 bases in between. This CDR3 has 13 residues. The chain's CDR3 is CASSLQPNYGYTF. Written as DNA, the CDR3 is TGTGCCAGCAGCCTCCAGCCGAACTATGGCTACACCTTC.

This clone was recorded once. CDR3 protein: CASSLLVRRALSGNTIYF. CDR3 nucleotides: TGTGCCAGCAGTTTATTGGTGCGTCGGGCCCTCTCTGGAAACACCATATATTTT. The chain has TRBV28 and TRBJ1-3; D call uncertain. V lost 1 base to trimming and J lost 0 bases, with 16 bases between them. In germline, CDR1 is MDHEN, CDR2 SYDVKM. This CDR3 contains 18 residues.

The gene calls are TRBV2 and TRBJ2-7; no definite D call. The V gene lost 2 bases and the J gene lost 5 bases, with 10 bases spanning the gap. The CDR3 is 13 amino acids. Germline V gene lookup returns CDR1 SNHLY and CDR2 FYNNEI. The CDR3, as DNA: TGTGCCAGCAGTGAATTGGGCAGCCACGAGCAGTACTTC. Translated, it gives CASSELGSHEQYF.

The rearrangement joins TRBV7-9 to TRBJ2-1; 11 nucleotides align to TRBD1. The CDR3 covers 17 residues. Unmatched junction bases numbered 10, after V lost 5 bases and J lost 4 bases. Germline CDR1 SEHNR, CDR2 FQNEAQ (reference sequence). The CDR3 protein is CASSLGGGQGAYNEQFF. The CDR3 DNA sequence: TGTGCCAGCAGCCTCGGAGGAGGACAGGGGGCTTACAATGAGCAGTTCTTC. Full variable domain (rest looked up from reference TRBV7-9 and TRBJ2-1): DTGVSQNPRHKITKRGQNVTFRCDPISEHNRLYWYRQTLGQGPEFLTYFQNEAQLEKSRLLSDRFSAERPKGSFSTLEIQRTEQGDSAMYLCASSLGGGQGAYNEQFFGPGTRLTVL.

The chain carries TRBV7-9 and TRBJ1-5, with 8 bases fitting TRBD1. Germline loops: CDR1 SEHNR, CDR2 FQNEAQ (reference sequence). V lost 7 bases to trimming and J lost 8 bases; unmatched junction nucleotides: 10. The CDR3 loop spans 14 amino acids. The DNA for the CDR3 is TGTGCCAGCACCGGCCAGGGGGCCCAAGAGCCCCAGCATTTT. Translated: CASTGQGAQEPQHF. The full variable domain, its missing parts supplied by reference TRBV7-9 and TRBJ1-5, is DTGVSQNPRHKITKRGQNVTFRCDPISEHNRLYWYRQTLGQGPEFLTYFQNEAQLEKSRLLSDRFSAERPKGSFSTLEIQRTEQGDSAMYLCASTGQGAQEPQHFGDGTRLSIL.

V usage is TRBV5-6 and J usage is TRBJ1-2; a possible D gene is TRBD1 (6 bases). The CDR3 totals 15 residues. Trimming left V 2 bases short and J 0 bases short, with 11 bases between. Germline V gene lookup returns CDR1 SGHDT and CDR2 YYEEEE. The CDR3 is CASSFGQSTNYGYTF. The CDR3 DNA follows: TGTGCCAGCAGCTTTGGACAGTCGACTAACTATGGCTACACCTTC.

This rearrangement joins TRBV14 to TRBJ2-3, with 8 bases fitting TRBD2. The V and J ends lost 1 base and 0 bases, in that order; junction bases with no gene match: 3. CDR1 and CDR2 from the germline V gene are SGHDN and FVKESK. The CDR3 is 16 amino acids. Here the CDR3 reads CASSQAAGASTDTQYF. DNA for the CDR3: TGTGCCAGCAGCCAAGCAGCGGGGGCTAGCACAGATACGCAGTATTTT. The entire variable domain, with the rest obtained from reference TRBV14 and TRBJ2-3, is as follows: EAGVTQFPSHSVIEKGQTVTLRCDPISGHDNLYWYRRVMGKEIKFLLHFVKESKQDESGMPNNRFLAERTGGTYSTLKVQPAELEDSGVYFCASSQAAGASTDTQYFGPGTRLTVL.

This clone came up a few times. The rearrangement joins TRBV2 to TRBJ2-4; no clear D. With 10 bases removed from V and 1 base from J, the gap between germline ends came to 11 bases. The CDR3 consists of 13 residues. Germline V lookup: CDR1 SNHLY, CDR2 FYNNEI. CDR3 loop: CAIYSRAKNIQYF. The CDR3 DNA reads as TGTGCCATTTATTCGAGGGCCAAAAACATTCAGTACTTC. The full variable domain, its missing parts supplied by reference TRBV2 and TRBJ2-4, is EPEVTQTPSHQVTQMGQEVILRCVPISNHLYFYWYRQILGQKVEFLVSFYNNEISEKSEIFDDQFSVERPDGSNFTLKIRSTKLEDSAMYFCAIYSRAKNIQYFGAGTRLSVL.

V gene TRBV7-2 combines with J gene TRBJ2-3; D unresolved. Trimming took off 5 bases at V and 0 bases at J, with 6 bases between the two ends. The CDR3 spans 13 residues. Germline V CDR1 and CDR2: SGHTA, FQGNSA. CDR3 protein: CASSPPSTDTQYF. The CDR3 DNA reads as TGTGCCAGCAGCCCACCTAGCACAGATACGCAGTATTTT.

This clone was seen once. The chain joins TRBV9 to TRBJ1-3; D call uncertain. The length of the CDR3 is 16 residues. Trimming pared 1 base from V and 0 bases from J, leaving 11 bases between. CDR1 and CDR2 (germline): SGDLS, YYNGEE. CDR3 region: CASSVRDFSSGNTIYF. CDR3 in DNA: TGTGCCAGCAGCGTAAGGGATTTCAGCTCTGGAAACACCATATATTTT. The complete variable domain, with remaining parts taken from reference TRBV9 and TRBJ1-3, reads DSGVTQTPKHLITATGQRVTLRCSPRSGDLSVYWYQQSLDQGLQFLIQYYNGEERAKGNILERFSAQQFPDLHSELNLSSLELGDSALYFCASSVRDFSSGNTIYFGEGSWLTVV.

The sample holds one count of this clone. The rearrangement joins TRBV27 to TRBJ2-7, with TRBD1 matching over 8 bases. The trim removed 2 bases at V and 5 bases at J, leaving 5 bases unmatched. Germline V gene data show CDR1 as MNHEY and CDR2 as SMNVEV (reference sequence). This CDR3 contains 14 residues. The CDR3 nucleotides read TGTGCCAGCAGTTTACTGGACAGGGTGGACGAGCAGTACTTC. Its protein product is CASSLLDRVDEQYF.

On this clone itself: Germline is not matched at one junction end, which may reflect a read error. This CDR3 reads CASSPRDRPPVF. The CDR3 nucleotides are TGTGCCAGCAGCCCGCGGGACAGGCCCCCAGTCTTC. The chain couples TRBV7-3 to TRBJ2-1; 8 nucleotides agree with TRBD1. Germline CDR1 SGHTA, CDR2 FQGTGA. The CDR3 runs 12 residues.

The chain recombines TRBV10-1 with TRBJ2-1; TRBD2 matches at 7 bases. Germline-derived CDR1 and CDR2 are WNHNN and SYGVQD (reference sequence). With 3 bases clipped from V and 8 bases from J, the junction kept 7 bases outside the gene matches. There are 14 residues in the CDR3. DNA of the CDR3: TGCGCCAGCAGTGAAGCCACTCGGGGGGATGAGCAGTTCTTC. It translates to CASSEATRGDEQFF.

This clone has only one observation. The chain recombines TRBV27 with TRBJ1-1; D is possibly TRBD1 (6 bases). Per the germline V gene, CDR1 is MNHEY and CDR2 is SMNVEV (reference sequence). The V end lost 3 bases, the J end lost 1 base, and 6 bases lay between the germline ends. The CDR3 loop spans 13 amino acids. The CDR3 spells CASSFRGNTEAFF. The CDR3 nucleotides are TGTGCCAGCAGTTTCAGGGGGAACACTGAAGCTTTCTTT.

The V call is TRBV27, the J call TRBJ1-1; D gene uncertain. This CDR3 has 13 residues. Germline V gene lookup returns CDR1 MNHEY and CDR2 SMNVEV (reference sequence). Trimming left V 6 bases short and J 1 base short, with 9 bases between. The CDR3 region is CASRYTENTEAFF. CDR3 DNA: TGTGCCAGCAGGTACACAGAGAACACTGAAGCTTTCTTT.

The chain has TRBV6-2 or TRBV6-3 and TRBJ2-7; no clear D gene. CDR3 length: 14 amino acids. The germline CDR1 and CDR2 sequences are MNHEY and SVGEGT. V was trimmed by 0 bases and J by 4 bases, leaving 10 bases between them. The CDR3, as DNA: TGTGCCAGCAGTTACTCGACCACAAGTTACGAGCAGTACTTC. Protein: CASSYSTTSYEQYF.

CDR3 DNA: TGTGCCAGCTCACCACTACAGGGGGGGGCCCCGGGGAATGAGCAGTTCTTC. It codes for CASSPLQGGAPGNEQFF. The chain links TRBV18 to TRBJ2-1; tentative D call: TRBD1 (8 bases). CDR1 and CDR2 from the germline V gene are KGHSH and LQKENI. V lost 1 base, J lost 7 bases, and 20 bases lay in between. This CDR3 has 17 residues.

CDR3 nucleotide sequence: TGTGCCACCAGCAGAGATCGGGACTACCCCTCCCCAGATACGCAGTATTTT. This gives the protein CATSRDRDYPSPDTQYF. The chain joins TRBV15 to TRBJ2-3; TRBD2 aligns across 7 bases. CDR3 size: 17 residues. CDR1 and CDR2 (germline): LNHNV, YYDKDF (reference sequence). V gave up 0 bases and J gave up 4 bases; unmatched junction bases: 10.

The genes are TRBV28 and TRBJ1-5, with 7 bases lining up with TRBD1. The CDR3 loop spans 14 amino acids. V lost 6 bases, J lost 3 bases, and 5 bases stayed unmatched. The germline gives CDR1 MDHEN, CDR2 SYDVKM. The CDR3 loop is CASSPGQDNQPQHF. Written as DNA, the CDR3 is TGTGCCAGCAGCCCCGGACAGGACAATCAGCCCCAGCATTTT.